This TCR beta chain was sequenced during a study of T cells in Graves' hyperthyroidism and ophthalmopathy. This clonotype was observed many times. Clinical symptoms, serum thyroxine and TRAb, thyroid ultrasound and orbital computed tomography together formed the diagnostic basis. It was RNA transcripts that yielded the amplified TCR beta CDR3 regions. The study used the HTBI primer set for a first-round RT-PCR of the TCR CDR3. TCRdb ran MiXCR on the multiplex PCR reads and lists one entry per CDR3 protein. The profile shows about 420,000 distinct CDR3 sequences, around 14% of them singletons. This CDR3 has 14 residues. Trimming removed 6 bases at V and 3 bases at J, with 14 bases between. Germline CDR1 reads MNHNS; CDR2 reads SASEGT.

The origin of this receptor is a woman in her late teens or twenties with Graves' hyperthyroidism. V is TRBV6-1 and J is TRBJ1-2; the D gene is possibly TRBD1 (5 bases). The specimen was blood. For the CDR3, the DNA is TGTGCCAGCAGACCCCTGGGGGGTGACTATGGCTACACCTTC. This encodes CASRPLGGDYGYTF.